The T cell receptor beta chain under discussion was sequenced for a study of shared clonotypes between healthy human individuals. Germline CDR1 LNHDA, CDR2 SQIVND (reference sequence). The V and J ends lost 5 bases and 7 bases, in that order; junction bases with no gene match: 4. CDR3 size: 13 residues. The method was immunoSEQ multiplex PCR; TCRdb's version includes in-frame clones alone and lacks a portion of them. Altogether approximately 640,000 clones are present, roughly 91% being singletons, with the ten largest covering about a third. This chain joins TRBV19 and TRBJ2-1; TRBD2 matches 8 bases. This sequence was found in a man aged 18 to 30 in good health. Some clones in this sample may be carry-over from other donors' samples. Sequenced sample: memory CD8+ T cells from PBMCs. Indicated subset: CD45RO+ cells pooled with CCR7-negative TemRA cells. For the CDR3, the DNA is TGTGCCAGTAGTGGGGCTAGCGGGAATGAGCAGTTCTTC. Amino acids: CASSGASGNEQFF.